Detailed here is one TCR beta chain. Its binding antigen is unknown. The sample holds no much larger clone one base away, and base qualities are not on file. Donors were healthy HIV-negative adults with no recently reported acute infections or vaccinations. Every donor was a Caucasian adult residing in Nashville, Tennessee, USA. CD4+ T cells were enriched through magnetic negative selection, after which naive cells were positively selected on CD45RA and the remaining negative fraction served as the memory subset. Blood was obtained by leukapheresis, after which PBMCs were separated by Ficoll-Histopaque density gradient centrifugation and cryopreserved in liquid nitrogen vapor phase. Analytical flow cytometry was used to check the purity and quantity of every magnetically sorted T cell population. Genomic DNA was isolated from each sorted fraction and quantified by UV absorbance on a Nanodrop 2000c.

The source of the sample is a study of shared clonotypes between healthy human individuals (dated by TCRdb to about 2020). For the wider study: The cohort included three men and two women between 18 and 49 years of age. For each donor, CD4 naive and CD4 memory were each given three plates, CD8 naive was given two plates, and CD8 memory was given one plate. To estimate repertoire size and how much clonotypes are shared between individuals, the study performed deep sequencing of blood TCR repertoires from about five healthy adults. To increase sequencing depth and limit assay-specific biases, different laboratories used diverse techniques to prepare libraries and sequence TCR repertoires. Leukapheresis yielded between about 0.94 and 9 billion PBMCs per donor. Findings and caveats that apply to the study as a whole: Larger estimated clonotype richness was generally found for naive subsets than for memory subsets. Across a handful of donors, around 5% of naive CD4, roughly 3.3% of naive CD8, roughly 2.2% of memory CD4, and 0.4% of memory CD8 clonotypes were shared. The small number of donors limited the genetic and exposure-history diversity represented. Clonotypes shared by all four sorted-subset donors showed higher generation probabilities than non-shared clonotypes. Even with the large sequencing depth, rarefaction of the sorted-subset datasets indicated that sequencing was incomplete. Pairwise subsampling led to the expectation that sequencing depth would affect the degree of clonotype sharing among donors. Sampling was restricted to blood, and TCR repertoires in tissue are likely to differ from TCR repertoires in blood.

The CDR3 goes from the cysteine to the phenylalanine over 13 residues. CDR3 DNA only is kept here, 39 bases in frame from base 1. V loses 6 bases of germline sequence and J loses 1 base, and the interval between the two ends is 7 bases. Via the germline V gene, CDR1 is MNHNS and CDR2 SASEGT. TCR CDR3 regions were amplified from genomic DNA by multiplex PCR using the deep immunoSEQ assay. Extracted genomic DNA from each cell subset was distributed evenly across all wells of several immunoSEQ 96-well plates, and each plate was treated as a replicate. For sorted subsets, about 210 ng of genomic DNA, equivalent to 25,000 to 30,000 T cell genomes, went into each replicate PCR. The purified libraries were quantified using a Qubit 3.0 fluorometer, sized with a Bioanalyzer 2100, and then quantified again using the KAPA Library Quantification kit. Every immunoSEQ 96-well plate was sequenced on a dedicated single-read 150-cycle Illumina NextSeq 550 flow cell. In the original analysis: Because the immunoSEQ output held only junctional sequences and lacked quality scores, the filtering could not match the filtering applied to full-length reads. To assign V/J genes and CDR3, sequences were annotated using PyIR, a Python wrapper for IgBLAST v1.9, with IMGT germline references. Reads were filtered out if the reads had weak V/J assignments (E-value above 1e-6), no CDR3, stop codons, out-of-frame junctions, or ambiguous translated residues. V3J clonotypes were defined as sequences sharing the same inferred V gene, J gene, and CDR3 amino acid sequence. Percentage overlap between repertoires was calculated by dividing the number of shared unique clonotypes by the size of the smaller repertoire. Repertoire richness was assessed with RTK rarefaction, the Chao1 estimator, and Recon v2.1 estimates of unobserved clonotypes. Generation probabilities were computed with OLGA for all TCRbeta clonotypes obtained by the gDNA method from four donors. Sourced from immuneACCESS, this table was stored by TCRdb with only in-frame sequences that have V and J called. A share of the clones is absent; for the studies checked, an unresolved V gene accounts for under half, and the remainder has no known explanation. V and J calls and clone size are those listed in that table; D and trimming were worked out from the DNA. The sample records under 1,900,000 clones, 97% to 99% of which are singletons. The ten biggest clones cover around 0.33% of the sample.

Sequenced input: naive CD4+ T cells sorted from blood. The cell subset or site label, read with the paper, signifies: CD45RA+ positively selected. This TCR was recovered from a man aged 25 to 45 in good health. The chain employs TRBV6-1 and TRBJ2-1, with no confident D gene call. CDR3 loop: CASRPPSYNEQFF. The nucleotides read TGTGCCAGCAGACCTCCATCCTACAATGAGCAGTTCTTC.